The 19 T cell receptor beta chains presented below share a single source sample, sequenced in a study of blood T cell repertoires in COVID-19. Clones were read by immunoSEQ multiplex PCR, and TCRdb kept only the in-frame ones, dropping some. The sample records 65,000 to 90,000 clones, around 83% being singletons. Sequencing input: peripheral blood. The receptors shown here come from an older woman with acute or convalescent COVID-19.

This rearrangement joins TRBV10-3 to TRBJ2-3, with 13 positions matching TRBD2. CDR1 and CDR2 from the germline V gene are ENHRY and SYGVKD. V was clipped by 3 bases and J by 6 bases; unmatched bases: 9. This CDR3 is built from 17 residues. Here the CDR3 reads CAISDSGSGLAGDTQYF. CDR3 nucleotides: TGTGCCATCAGTGACTCTGGGTCGGGACTAGCGGGGGATACGCAGTATTTT.

CDR3 in DNA: TGTGCCAGTAGTCCGGGACAGGGGCCCCCCTACGAGCAGTACTTC. Its protein is CASSPGQGPPYEQYF. The chain links TRBV19 to TRBJ2-7; 10 bases line up with TRBD1. Germline trimming cut 5 bases from V and 2 bases from J; bases unmatched to any gene: 6. The CDR3 is 15 residues long. Looked up from germline, CDR1 is LNHDA and CDR2 is SQIVND (reference sequence).

This chain uses TRBV5-6 with TRBJ1-1; TRBD1 matches 9 bases. Per the germline V gene, CDR1 is SGHDT and CDR2 is YYEEEE. CDR3 length: 15 amino acids. J lost 1 base, V lost 4 bases, and 5 bases had no gene match. The CDR3 sequence is CASSVRDRENTEAFF. The CDR3 bases are TGTGCCAGCAGCGTGCGGGACAGGGAGAACACTGAAGCTTTCTTT.

This clone occurred a few times. J is TRBJ2-2 and V is TRBV7-8, with 7 positions matching TRBD1. Germline V CDR1 and CDR2: SGHVS, FQNEAQ. With 5 bases clipped from V and 4 bases from J, the junction kept 7 bases outside the gene matches. CDR3 size: 15 residues. CDR3 nucleotides: TGTGCCAGCAGCATCAGGGGGTCGATCACCGGGGAGCTGTTTTTT. It yields the protein CASSIRGSITGELFF.

This clone was detected a few times. The V call is TRBV6-8, the J call TRBJ2-3; D might be TRBD1 (6 bases). CDR3 length: 13 amino acids. The V gene's germline CDR1 is MNHGY and CDR2 SAAAGT. Trimming stripped 6 bases from V and 2 bases from J, with 9 bases between. CDR3 amino acids: CASSSGDTDTQYF. CDR3 nucleotide sequence: TGTGCCAGCAGCTCAGGGGACACAGATACGCAGTATTTT.

The rearrangement joins TRBV18 to TRBJ1-5; 7 bases map to TRBD1. The length of the CDR3 is 17 residues. V lost 3 bases, J lost 5 bases, and 13 bases stayed unmatched. In germline, CDR1 is KGHSH, CDR2 LQKENI. The CDR3 DNA reads TGTGCCAGCTCACCTGTCGGACAGGTCGACCGATATCAGCCCCAGCATTTT. It translates to CASSPVGQVDRYQPQHF.

Only one count was recorded for this clone. The chain uses TRBV5-6 and TRBJ2-5; D perhaps matches TRBD2 (5 bases). In germline, CDR1 is SGHDT, CDR2 YYEEEE. This CDR3 region has 15 residues. Trimming stripped 4 bases from V and 5 bases from J, with 18 bases between. CDR3 in DNA: TGTGCCAGCAGCCTCACTAGGCGGCCCGGGGAGACCCAGTACTTC. Protein: CASSLTRRPGETQYF.

CDR3: CASSLETFVLFF. CDR3 DNA sequence: TGTGCCAGCAGCCTGGAGACTTTCGTTCTGTTCTTC. This chain links TRBV25-1 with TRBJ2-1; D gene ambiguous. CDR3 length equals 12 residues. Germline V lookup: CDR1 MGHDK, CDR2 SYGVNS. The V end was cut by 6 bases, the J end by 15 bases, with 18 bases between.

The rearrangement joins TRBV18 to TRBJ2-7; no reliable D call. The CDR3 consists of 13 residues. From germline, CDR1 is KGHSH and CDR2 LQKENI. Trimming stripped 2 bases from V and 4 bases from J, with 9 bases between. CDR3 protein: CASSPGTRYEQYF. Here the CDR3 DNA reads TGTGCCAGCTCACCAGGTACCCGGTACGAGCAGTACTTC.

The rearrangement links TRBV6-5 to TRBJ2-3; no definite D call. The length of the CDR3 is 14 residues. Trimming cost V 5 bases and J 2 bases, with 11 bases left between them. Germline CDR1 and CDR2: MNHEY and SVGAGI. CDR3 coding DNA: TGTGCCAGCAGTAATTCCCTGTCCACAGATACGCAGTATTTT. It encodes CASSNSLSTDTQYF.

The genes are TRBV2 and TRBJ2-6, with D possibly being TRBD1 (5 bases). The CDR3 sequence is 15 residues long. Trimming pared 5 bases from V and 4 bases from J, leaving 12 bases between. Germline CDR1 is SNHLY and CDR2 is FYNNEI. CDR3 sequence (DNA): TGTGCCAGCAGTAACCAGGGTTCCGGGGCCAACGTCCTGACTTTC. This encodes CASSNQGSGANVLTF. Supplemented by reference TRBV2 and TRBJ2-6, the full variable domain reads EPEVTQTPSHQVTQMGQEVILRCVPISNHLYFYWYRQILGQKVEFLVSFYNNEISEKSEIFDDQFSVERPDGSNFTLKIRSTKLEDSAMYFCASSNQGSGANVLTFGAGSRLTVL.

This sequence joins TRBV7-9 and TRBJ2-2; 9 bases agree with TRBD1. The CDR3 length is 15 residues. Germline V gene data show CDR1 as SEHNR and CDR2 as FQNEAQ (reference sequence). After removal of 5 bases from V and 5 bases from J, the junction contained 6 bases not matched to a gene. The CDR3 DNA is TGTGCCAGCAGCCCCCTACAGGGGGCTACCGGGGAGCTGTTTTTT. It encodes CASSPLQGATGELFF.

V and J are TRBV11-2 and TRBJ1-2, with D hard to call. The germline CDR1 and CDR2 sequences are SGHAT and FQNNGV. The CDR3 length is 13 residues. V was cut by 3 bases and J by 6 bases, with 11 bases left in between. CDR3 sequence: CASSFSGGNGYTF. Written as DNA, the CDR3 is TGTGCCAGCAGCTTTTCGGGTGGAAATGGCTACACCTTC.

CDR3 loop: CASSRLSLLNTEAFF. In DNA form, the CDR3 reads TGTGCCAGCAGCCGTCTGAGTCTTTTGAACACTGAAGCTTTCTTT. The chain combines TRBV14 with TRBJ1-1; D unresolved. With 4 bases removed from V and 0 bases from J, the gap between germline ends came to 12 bases. From germline, CDR1 is SGHDN and CDR2 FVKESK. The length of the CDR3 is 15 residues.

V is TRBV6-5 and J is TRBJ1-4, with 8 nucleotides matching TRBD1. The CDR3 has 16 amino acids. V was clipped by 0 bases and J by 8 bases; unmatched bases: 8. Germline-derived CDR1 and CDR2 are MNHEY and SVGAGI. CDR3 residues: CASSYSTGAGGEKLFF. In nucleotides, the CDR3 is TGTGCCAGCAGTTACTCGACAGGGGCAGGCGGGGAAAAACTGTTTTTT.

This chain uses TRBV5-4 with TRBJ1-6, with 12 bases fitting TRBD1. The length of the CDR3 is 16 residues. Germline CDR1 SGHNT, CDR2 YYREEE (reference sequence). The trim removed 4 bases at V and 7 bases at J, leaving 6 bases unmatched. The DNA of the CDR3 is TGTGCCAGCAGCATAGGGACAGGGGGCTCAAATTCACCCCTCCACTTT. As protein: CASSIGTGGSNSPLHF.

This chain joins TRBV2 and TRBJ2-5, with TRBD1 matching 7 bases. With 6 bases clipped from V and 3 bases from J, the junction kept 7 bases outside the gene matches. The CDR3 is 14 amino acids. The germline V gene has CDR1 SNHLY and CDR2 FYNNEI. This CDR3 reads CASSGRQGEETQYF. CDR3 DNA: TGTGCCAGCAGCGGCCGACAGGGCGAAGAGACCCAGTACTTC. Drawing the rest from reference TRBV2 and TRBJ2-5, the complete variable domain is EPEVTQTPSHQVTQMGQEVILRCVPISNHLYFYWYRQILGQKVEFLVSFYNNEISEKSEIFDDQFSVERPDGSNFTLKIRSTKLEDSAMYFCASSGRQGEETQYFGPGTRLLVL.

This clone was detected only a few times. This rearrangement joins TRBV5-4 to TRBJ2-7; 7 bases are a match to TRBD1. There are 15 residues in the CDR3. CDR1 and CDR2 (germline): SGHNT, YYREEE (reference sequence). Trimming cost V 4 bases and J 2 bases; bases outside gene matches: 9. The CDR3 nucleotides read TGTGCCAGCAGCGATCCGTTCGGGACAGCCTACGAGCAGTACTTC. This translates into CASSDPFGTAYEQYF.

V usage is TRBV9 and J usage is TRBJ1-6; a possible D gene is TRBD1 (5 bases). CDR1 is SGDLS, CDR2 YYNGEE, per germline. V lost 4 bases, J lost 1 base, and 9 bases lay in between. The CDR3 contains 15 residues. CDR3 sequence (DNA): TGTGCCAGCAGCCCCGCAGGGTCCTATAATTCACCCCTCCACTTT. Its translation is CASSPAGSYNSPLHF.